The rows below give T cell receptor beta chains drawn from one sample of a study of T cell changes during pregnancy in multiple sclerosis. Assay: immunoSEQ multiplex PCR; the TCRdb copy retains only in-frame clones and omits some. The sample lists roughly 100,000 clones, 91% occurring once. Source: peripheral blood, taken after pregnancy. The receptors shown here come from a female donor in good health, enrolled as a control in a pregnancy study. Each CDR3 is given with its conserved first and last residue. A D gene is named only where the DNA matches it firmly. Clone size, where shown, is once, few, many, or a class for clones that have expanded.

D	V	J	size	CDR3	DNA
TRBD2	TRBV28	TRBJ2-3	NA	CASSSPSTSATQYF	TGTGCCAGCAGTTCCCCCTCGACTAGCGCTACGCAGTATTTT
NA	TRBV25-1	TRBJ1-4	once	CASSVGYLRANEKLFF	TGTGCCAGCAGTGTAGGGTACCTGCGGGCTAATGAAAAACTGTTTTTT
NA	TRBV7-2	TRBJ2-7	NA	CASSFSDLMGEQYF	TGTGCCAGCAGCTTTTCGGACTTGATGGGGGAGCAGTACTTC
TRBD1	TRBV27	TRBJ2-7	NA	CASSLVPPRDRVVYEQYF	TGTGCCAGCAGTTTAGTCCCCCCCCGTGACAGGGTGGTGTACGAGCAGTACTTC
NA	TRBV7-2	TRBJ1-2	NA	CASSSVGGIGYTF	TGTGCCAGCAGCTCCGTAGGGGGAATTGGCTACACCTTC
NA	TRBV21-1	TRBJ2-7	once	CASSNSPRTRNYEQYF	TGTGCCAGCAGCAATTCCCCCCGGACTCGGAACTACGAGCAGTACTTC
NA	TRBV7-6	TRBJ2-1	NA	CASSKTHGGWGRNNEQFF	TGTGCCAGCAGCAAGACCCATGGCGGCTGGGGGCGAAACAATGAGCAGTTCTTC
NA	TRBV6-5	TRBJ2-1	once	CASSDTSDNEQFF	TGTGCCAGCAGTGACACTTCTGACAATGAGCAGTTCTTC
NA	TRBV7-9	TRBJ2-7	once	CASSSPSRGNSYEQYF	TGTGCCAGCAGCTCCCCTTCTAGGGGAAACTCCTACGAGCAGTACTTC
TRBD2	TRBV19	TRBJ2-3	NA	CASQLAGGRDTQYF	TGTGCCAGTCAACTAGCGGGGGGCCGGGATACGCAGTATTTT
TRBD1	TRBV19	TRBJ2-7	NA	CASSSQGTETYEQYF	TGTGCCAGTAGTTCCCAAGGGACAGAGACCTACGAGCAGTACTTC
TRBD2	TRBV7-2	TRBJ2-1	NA	CASSLDLAGGSYEQFF	TGTGCCAGCAGCTTAGATCTAGCGGGGGGTAGCTATGAGCAGTTCTTC
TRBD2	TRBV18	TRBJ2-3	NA	CASSTTSGGRDTQYF	TGTGCCAGCTCGACGACTAGCGGGGGCCGGGATACGCAGTATTTT
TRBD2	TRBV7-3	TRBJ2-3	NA	CASSLLGGGVADTQYF	TGTGCCAGCAGCTTATTAGGCGGGGGGGTCGCAGATACGCAGTATTTT
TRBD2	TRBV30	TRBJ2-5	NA	CAWSHGGGQETQYF	TGTGCCTGGAGTCACGGGGGGGGCCAAGAGACCCAGTACTTC
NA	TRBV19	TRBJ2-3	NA	CASSPTKGRLYDTQYF	TGTGCCAGTAGTCCAACAAAAGGCCGACTCTACGATACGCAGTATTTT
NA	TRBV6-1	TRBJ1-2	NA	CASMQGNYGYTF	TGTGCCAGCATGCAGGGCAACTATGGCTACACCTTC
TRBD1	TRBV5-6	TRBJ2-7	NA	CASSYRDRGYEQYF	TGTGCCAGCAGCTACCGGGACAGGGGTTACGAGCAGTACTTC
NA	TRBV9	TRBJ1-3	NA	CASSDGERAGNTIYF	TGTGCCAGCAGCGACGGGGAAAGAGCTGGAAACACCATATATTTT
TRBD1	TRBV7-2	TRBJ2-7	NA	CASSRRQGAGEQYF	TGTGCCAGCAGCCGTCGACAGGGGGCTGGTGAGCAGTACTTC
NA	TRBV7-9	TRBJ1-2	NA	CASSPEGGPARLDYGYTF	TGTGCCAGCAGCCCAGAGGGTGGCCCAGCGCGGTTAGACTATGGCTACACCTTC
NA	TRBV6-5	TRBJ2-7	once	CASSYLSGGYEQYF	TGTGCCAGCAGTTACTTATCAGGGGGGTACGAGCAGTACTTC
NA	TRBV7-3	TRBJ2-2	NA	CASSPTGTGTNTGELFF	TGTGCCAGCAGCCCAACGGGCACAGGGACGAACACCGGGGAGCTGTTTTTT
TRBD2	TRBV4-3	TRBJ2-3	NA	CASSQDPSGGSTDTQYF	TGCGCCAGCAGCCAAGATCCTAGCGGGGGGTCCACAGATACGCAGTATTTT
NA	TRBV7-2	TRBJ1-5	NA	CASSLVGQGHQPQHF	TGTGCCAGCAGCTTAGTCGGGCAGGGCCATCAGCCCCAGCATTTT
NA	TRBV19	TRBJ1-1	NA	CASSRGGGTEAFF	TGTGCCAGTAGTAGAGGGGGTGGCACTGAAGCTTTCTTT
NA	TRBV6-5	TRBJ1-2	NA	CASSYQRQTYGYTF	TGTGCCAGCAGTTATCAAAGACAAACCTATGGCTACACCTTC
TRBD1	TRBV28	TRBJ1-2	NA	CASSVHHRDRGHGYTF	TGTGCCAGCAGTGTCCATCACCGGGACAGGGGTCATGGCTACACCTTC
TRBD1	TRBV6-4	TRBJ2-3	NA	CASSVGQGGTDTQYF	TGTGCCAGCTCGGTCGGACAGGGAGGCACAGATACGCAGTATTTT
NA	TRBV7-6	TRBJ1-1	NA	CASSLVAGNTEAFF	TGTGCCAGCAGCTTAGTGGCAGGGAACACTGAAGCTTTCTTT
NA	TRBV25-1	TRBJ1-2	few	CAIQDGANYGYTF	TGTGCCATTCAAGATGGAGCTAACTATGGCTACACCTTC
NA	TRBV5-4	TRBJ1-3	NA	CASSQGTSFGNTIYF	TGTGCCAGCAGCCAGGGGACCTCTTTTGGAAACACCATATATTTT
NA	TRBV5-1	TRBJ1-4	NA	CASSLGAIGTNEKLFF	TGCGCCAGCAGCTTGGGGGCCATTGGGACTAATGAAAAACTGTTTTTT
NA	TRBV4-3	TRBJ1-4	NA	CASGVQDSLGEKLFF	TGCGCCAGCGGGGTCCAAGACAGCCTGGGTGAAAAACTGTTTTTT
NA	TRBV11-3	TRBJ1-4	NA	CASSCSRRGTNEKLFF	TGTGCCAGCAGCTGCTCGCGGAGGGGCACTAATGAAAAACTGTTTTTT
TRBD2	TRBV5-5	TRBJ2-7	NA	CASRLGLAGGDEQYF	TGTGCCAGCAGGCTAGGACTAGCGGGGGGCGACGAGCAGTACTTC
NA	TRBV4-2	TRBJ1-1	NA	CASGFSRDSREAFF	TGTGCCAGCGGGTTCTCTCGAGACAGTCGAGAAGCTTTCTTT
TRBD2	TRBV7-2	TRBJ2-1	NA	CASSLGGGKMEQFF	TGTGCCAGCAGCCTCGGCGGGGGAAAGATGGAGCAGTTCTTC
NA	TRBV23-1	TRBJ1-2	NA	CAVRGRGDYGYTF	TGCGCCGTCAGGGGACGAGGGGACTATGGCTACACCTTC
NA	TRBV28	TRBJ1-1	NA	CASSLWQFGRGNTEAFF	TGTGCCAGCAGTTTATGGCAATTCGGACGGGGGAACACTGAAGCTTTCTTT
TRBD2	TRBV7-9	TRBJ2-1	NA	CASSARGGAYNEQFF	TGTGCCAGCAGCGCCCGGGGGGGGGCCTACAATGAGCAGTTCTTC
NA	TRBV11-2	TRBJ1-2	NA	CASSLPQGDGYTF	TGTGCCAGCAGCTTGCCCCAGGGTGATGGCTACACCTTC
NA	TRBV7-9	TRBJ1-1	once	CASSVPVNTEAFF	TGTGCCAGCAGCGTACCGGTGAACACTGAAGCTTTCTTT
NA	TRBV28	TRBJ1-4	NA	CASSLPGDEKLFF	TGTGCCAGCAGTTTGCCAGGCGATGAAAAACTGTTTTTT
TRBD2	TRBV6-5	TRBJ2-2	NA	CASSSASGGEGGELFF	TGTGCCAGCAGTTCCGCTAGCGGGGGCGAAGGGGGGGAGCTGTTTTTT
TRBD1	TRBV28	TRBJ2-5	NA	CASSSLGQTQETQYF	TGTGCCAGCAGCAGCTTGGGACAGACCCAAGAGACCCAGTACTTC